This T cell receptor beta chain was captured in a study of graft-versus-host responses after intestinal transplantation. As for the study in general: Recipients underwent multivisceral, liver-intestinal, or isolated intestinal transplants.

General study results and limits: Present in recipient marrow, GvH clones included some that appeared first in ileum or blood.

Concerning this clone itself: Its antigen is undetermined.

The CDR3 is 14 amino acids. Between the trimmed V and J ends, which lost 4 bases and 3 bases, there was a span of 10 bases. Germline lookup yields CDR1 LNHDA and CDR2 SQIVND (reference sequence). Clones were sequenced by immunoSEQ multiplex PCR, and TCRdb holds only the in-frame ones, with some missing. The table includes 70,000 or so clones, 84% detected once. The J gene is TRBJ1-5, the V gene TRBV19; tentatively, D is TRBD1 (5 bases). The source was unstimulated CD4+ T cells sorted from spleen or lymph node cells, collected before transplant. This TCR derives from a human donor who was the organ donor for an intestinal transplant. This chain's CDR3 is CASSTETVNQPQHF. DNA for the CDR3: TGTGCCAGTAGTACGGAGACAGTCAATCAGCCCCAGCATTTT.